One sample yielded the 28 T cell receptor beta chains listed below, sequenced in a study of response to subunit inactivated influenza vaccine (dated by TCRdb to about 2018). Receptors were amplified or captured by RT-PCR. The sequencer was an Illumina HiSeq 2500. TCRdb trimmed the raw reads at Q25, called clones with MiXCR and kept productive beta chains. Merged by CDR3 protein, the rows form single entries marked with the most common genes and DNA. The sample table holds fewer than 350,000 distinct CDR3 sequences, of which 21% were seen once. The ten biggest clones cover approximately 10% of the sample. The starting material was PBMCs from blood, obtained about 19 months after vaccination. The receptors here all came from a man aged 50 to 75 who received an inactivated influenza vaccine. Donor details come from another sample of the same person, matched by shared clones.

V usage is TRBV9 and J usage is TRBJ2-5, with TRBD1 matching over 7 bases. The junction had 4 bases not matched to a gene; V was cut back by 3 bases and J by 2 bases. Germline CDR1 reads SGDLS; CDR2 reads YYNGEE. The CDR3 spans 14 residues. This chain's CDR3 is CASSEGDRQETQYF. The CDR3 region has the DNA TGTGCCAGCAGCGAAGGGGACAGACAAGAGACCCAGTACTTC.

This clonotype was picked up a small number of times. The CDR3 sequence is CSALEGGGGYGYTF. CDR3 DNA: TGCAGTGCTCTTGAAGGGGGCGGGGGCTATGGCTACACCTTC. V and J are TRBV20-1 and TRBJ1-2, with 7 bases fitting TRBD1. The CDR3 extends over 14 amino acids. J gave up 4 bases and V 5 bases, and 10 bases lay outside the gene matches. Germline V gene lookup returns CDR1 DFQATT and CDR2 SNEGSKA (reference sequence).

This clonotype was picked up a small number of times. V usage is TRBV10-3 and J usage is TRBJ1-2, with 7 bases identical to TRBD1. Looked up from germline, CDR1 is ENHRY and CDR2 is SYGVKD. Unmatched junction bases numbered 6, after V lost 6 bases and J lost 2 bases. This CDR3 comprises 14 residues. The CDR3: CAIRVTGINYGYTF. The CDR3 DNA reads as TGTGCCATCAGAGTGACAGGGATAAACTATGGCTACACCTTC.

The chain employs TRBV10-2 and TRBJ2-2, with 10 nucleotides matching TRBD1. Germline assignment: CDR1 WSHSY and CDR2 SAAADI. V shed 7 bases and J 1 base; nucleotides not matched to a gene: 6. The CDR3 is made up of 16 amino acids. Here the CDR3 reads CASIKTGGENTGELFF. The CDR3 DNA is TGCGCCAGCATCAAGACAGGGGGCGAGAACACCGGGGAGCTGTTTTTT.

This clonotype qualifies as medium-sized. The V and J genes are TRBV12-3 or TRBV12-4 and TRBJ1-1, with TRBD1 as a possible D gene (5 bases). The V end was cut by 5 bases, the J end by 0 bases, with 10 bases between. The CDR3 has 14 residues. CDR3 region: CASSQGTLNTEAFF. Here the CDR3 DNA reads TGTGCCAGCAGTCAGGGAACCCTGAACACTGAAGCTTTCTTT.

This sequence joins TRBV5-1 and TRBJ2-1; D not certain. The CDR3 has 12 amino acids. Per the germline V gene, CDR1 is SGHRS and CDR2 is YFSETQ. V lost 4 bases, J lost 10 bases, and 12 bases lay in between. CDR3 residues: CASSVRFGEQFF. CDR3 DNA: TGCGCCAGCAGCGTTCGATTCGGGGAGCAGTTCTTC. The entire variable domain, with the rest obtained from reference TRBV5-1 and TRBJ2-1, is as follows: KAGVTQTPRYLIKTRGQQVTLSCSPISGHRSVSWYQQTPGQGLQFLFEYFSETQRNKGNFPGRFSGRQFSNSRSEMNVSTLELGDSALYLCASSVRFGEQFFGPGTRLTVL.

This clonotype appeared a few times. This chain joins TRBV11-2 and TRBJ1-1, with D unresolved. Germline CDR1 and CDR2: SGHAT and FQNNGV. The CDR3 sequence is 14 residues long. Trimming shortened V by 5 bases and J by 1 base, and 11 bases separated the two germline ends. This CDR3 reads CASSRSPENTEAFF. The CDR3, as DNA: TGTGCCAGCAGCCGCAGCCCGGAGAACACTGAAGCTTTCTTT.

The rearrangement uses TRBV29-1 and TRBJ2-2, with a weak D call TRBD2 (6 bases). The CDR3 is 12 residues long. The germline gives CDR1 SQVTM, CDR2 ANQGSEA. The ends were cut back, 5 bases at V and 6 bases at J, with 10 bases in the middle. CDR3 nucleotide sequence: TGCAGCGTTCATAGGGACTCCGGGGAGCTGTTTTTT. As protein: CSVHRDSGELFF.

The chain joins TRBV12-3 or TRBV12-4 to TRBJ1-6; no clear D. V lost 1 base and J lost 14, with 9 bases in between. The length of the CDR3 is 12 residues. The CDR3 bases are TGTGCCAGCAGTTTAGGGCCGTGGGCCCTCCACTTT. It codes for CASSLGPWALHF.

This clonotype showed up just a few times. The chain has TRBV10-3 and TRBJ2-2; 11 bases are a match to TRBD2. The CDR3 contains 17 residues. CDR1 is ENHRY and CDR2 is SYGVKD in the germline V gene. V shed 8 bases and J 0 bases; nucleotides not matched to a gene: 8. The CDR3 coding sequence is TGTGCCATCTTTCGGGGGACTAGCGGTTCGAACACCGGGGAGCTGTTTTTT. Translation: CAIFRGTSGSNTGELFF.

V gene TRBV4-3 combines with J gene TRBJ2-7; the D gene could be TRBD1 or TRBD2 (5 bases each). Germline loops: CDR1 LGHNA, CDR2 YSLEER. Trimming pared 1 base from V and 2 bases from J, leaving 15 bases between. CDR3 size: 16 residues. CDR3 residues: CASSQALRDRAYEQYF. CDR3 in DNA: TGCGCCAGCAGCCAAGCCCTCCGGGACCGTGCCTACGAGCAGTACTTC.

This clonotype occurred a few times. This chain connects TRBV21-1 to TRBJ2-7; TRBD1, the table's D call, was not compared with the DNA. TRBV21-1 is recorded as a pseudogene. The CDR3 covers 13 residues. CDR3 coding DNA: TGTGCCAAGTGGGTGACCAGGGTCTACGAGCAGTACTTC. Translated, it gives CAKWVTRVYEQYF.

This clonotype was recorded a few times. The chain carries TRBV12-3 or TRBV12-4 and TRBJ2-2; a possible D gene is TRBD2 (5 bases). The CDR3 extends over 14 amino acids. V was pared by 7 bases and J by 6 bases, with 15 bases between. The chain's CDR3 is CASTRRRVAGELFF. In DNA form, the CDR3 reads TGTGCCAGCACCCGGAGGCGGGTGGCCGGGGAGCTGTTTTTT.

With regard to this clonotype: An end of the junction differs from the germline gene, which may be a read error. The rearrangement joins TRBV19 to TRBJ1-1; TRBD1 matches at 9 bases. The CDR3 runs 15 residues. Germline CDR1 reads LNHDA; CDR2 reads SQIVND (reference sequence). The CDR3 DNA sequence: TGTGCCAGTACCGACGCAGGACAGGGGTGGACTGAAGCTTTATTT. This gives the protein CASTDAGQGWTEALF.

This clonotype was seen a handful of times. This chain's CDR3 is CASSHDRGSYEQYF. CDR3 bases: TGTGCCAGCAGCCATGACAGGGGGTCCTACGAGCAGTACTTC. The rearrangement joins TRBV7-8 to TRBJ2-7, with 9 bases aligning to TRBD1. V trimming: 5 bases; J trimming: 1 base; junction bases outside the gene matches: 3. This CDR3 is 14 amino acids long. Germline V lookup: CDR1 SGHVS, CDR2 FQNEAQ.

J is TRBJ1-5 and V is TRBV20-1, with no clear D. CDR1 and CDR2 (germline): DFQATT, SNEGSKA (reference sequence). This CDR3 contains 15 residues. With 0 bases removed from V and 2 bases from J, the gap between germline ends came to 11 bases. CDR3 loop: CSAREEGFGNQPQHF. In DNA form, the CDR3 reads TGCAGTGCTAGAGAGGAAGGGTTTGGCAATCAGCCCCAGCATTTT.

V usage is TRBV6-2 or TRBV6-3 and J usage is TRBJ2-5; TRBD2 matches at 7 bases. V shed 6 bases, J shed 1 base, and the junction held 5 bases outside the gene matches. Germline V gene lookup returns CDR1 MNHEY and CDR2 SVGEGT. The CDR3 runs 14 residues. CDR3 coding DNA: TGTGCCAGCAGACCCGGGGGGATCCAAGAGACCCAGTACTTC. As protein: CASRPGGIQETQYF.

CDR3 loop: CAISDPGGGTSVYEQYF. The DNA of the CDR3 is TGTGCCATCAGTGATCCCGGGGGGGGTACTAGTGTCTACGAGCAGTACTTC. The rearrangement uses TRBV10-3 and TRBJ2-7, with 8 bases fitting TRBD2. Germline CDR1 is ENHRY and CDR2 is SYGVKD. The CDR3 runs 17 residues. J gave up 3 bases and V 3 bases, and 13 bases lay outside the gene matches.

This clonotype came up a few times. The chain uses TRBV11-1 and TRBJ2-1; no definite D call. V was cut by 1 base and J by 7 bases, with 23 bases left in between. The germline CDR1 and CDR2 sequences are SGHAT and FQDESV (reference sequence). This CDR3 region has 18 residues. The CDR3 DNA reads TGTGCCAGCAGCTTAGATTTGTGGTTAACTCCAGGTCGGAATGAGCAGTTCTTC. Protein: CASSLDLWLTPGRNEQFF. The complete variable domain, with remaining parts taken from reference TRBV11-1 and TRBJ2-1, reads EAEVAQSPRYKITEKSQAVAFWCDPISGHATLYWYRQILGQGPELLVQFQDESVVDDSQLPKDRFSAERLKGVDSTLKIQPAELGDSAMYLCASSLDLWLTPGRNEQFFGPGTRLTVL.

This chain connects TRBV24-1 to TRBJ2-3; 12 bases are a match to TRBD2. V was clipped by 4 bases and J by 2 bases; unmatched bases: 9. The CDR3 consists of 18 residues. Germline values: CDR1 KGHDR, CDR2 SFDVKD. The CDR3 bases are TGTGCCACCAGTGACCCGACACCTAGCGGGGGGGCCACAGATACGCAGTATTTT. It specifies CATSDPTPSGGATDTQYF.

The gene calls are TRBV3-1 and TRBJ2-5, with no clear D. The CDR3 extends over 15 amino acids. Germline values: CDR1 LGHDT, CDR2 YNNKEL (reference sequence). V lost 1 base to trimming and J lost 5 bases, with 14 bases between them. The CDR3 loop is CASSQVGGRIETQYF. CDR3 in DNA: TGTGCCAGCAGCCAAGTCGGCGGTCGGATCGAGACCCAGTACTTC.

As concerns this clonotype: A read error may produce the germline difference seen at one junction end. The J gene is TRBJ2-2, the V gene TRBV6-5, with D tentatively TRBD1 or TRBD2 (5 bases each). The germline gives CDR1 MNHEY, CDR2 SVGAGI. The CDR3 covers 13 residues. The CDR3 DNA follows: TGTGCCAGCAGTTACTCGAACACCGGGGCGCTGTTTTTT. As protein: CASSYSNTGALFF.

This chain links TRBV7-6 with TRBJ2-2; TRBD2 matches at 8 bases. After removal of 1 base from V and 3 bases from J, the junction contained 7 bases not matched to a gene. Germline CDR1 and CDR2: SGHVS and FNYEAQ. This CDR3 has 17 amino acids. DNA of the CDR3: TGTGCCAGCAGCTTAGAGGAGCAAGCGGGAGACACCGGGGAGCTGTTTTTT. It encodes CASSLEEQAGDTGELFF.

The rearrangement links TRBV7-9 to TRBJ2-2; no firm D call. Germline-derived CDR1 and CDR2 are SEHNR and FQNEAQ (reference sequence). The CDR3 is 15 residues long. The V end was cut by 2 bases, the J end by 0 bases, with 7 bases between. DNA of the CDR3: TGTGCCAGCAGCTTATTTGGGCCGAACACCGGGGAGCTGTTTTTT. Its translation: CASSLFGPNTGELFF.

This clonotype was observed a few times. The chain links TRBV6-6 to TRBJ2-7; D remains unclear. Trimming removed 2 bases at V and 7 bases at J, with 6 bases between. The CDR3 has 11 residues. Germline lookup yields CDR1 MNHNY and CDR2 SVGAGI (reference sequence). This CDR3 is CASSYGPEQYF. The CDR3 DNA follows: TGTGCCAGCAGTTACGGGCCAGAGCAGTACTTC.

This clonotype was recorded a few times. The V call is TRBV15, the J call TRBJ2-3, with no clear D. V was clipped by 0 bases and J by 0 bases, with 10 bases between them. The CDR3 extends over 16 amino acids. Germline assignment: CDR1 LNHNV and CDR2 YYDKDF (reference sequence). CDR3 region: CATSRDFGFSTDTQYF. DNA for the CDR3: TGTGCCACCAGCAGAGATTTCGGATTCAGCACAGATACGCAGTATTTT. The variable domain in full, completed from reference TRBV15 and TRBJ2-3, reads DAMVIQNPRYQVTQFGKPVTLSCSQTLNHNVMYWYQQKSSQAPKLLFHYYDKDFNNEADTPDNFQSRRPNTSFCFLDIRSPGLGDTAMYLCATSRDFGFSTDTQYFGPGTRLTVL.

The genes are TRBV5-1 and TRBJ2-7; the D gene is possibly TRBD1 (7 bases). The CDR3 contains 13 residues. The V end lost 4 bases, the J end lost 1 base, and 9 bases lay between the germline ends. Germline CDR1 SGHRS, CDR2 YFSETQ. CDR3 in amino acids: CASSAGQSYEQYF. CDR3 DNA: TGCGCCAGCAGCGCGGGACAGTCCTACGAGCAGTACTTC.

The sample holds many counts of this clonotype. V gene TRBV10-2 combines with J gene TRBJ1-5, with 9 bases identical to TRBD1. Germline V gene sequence: CDR1 WSHSY, CDR2 SAAADI. The CDR3 has 13 amino acids. J gave up 6 bases and V 8 bases, and 5 bases lay outside the gene matches. Here the CDR3 reads CASGDRESQPQHF. For the CDR3, the DNA is TGCGCCAGCGGGGACAGGGAGAGTCAGCCCCAGCATTTT.